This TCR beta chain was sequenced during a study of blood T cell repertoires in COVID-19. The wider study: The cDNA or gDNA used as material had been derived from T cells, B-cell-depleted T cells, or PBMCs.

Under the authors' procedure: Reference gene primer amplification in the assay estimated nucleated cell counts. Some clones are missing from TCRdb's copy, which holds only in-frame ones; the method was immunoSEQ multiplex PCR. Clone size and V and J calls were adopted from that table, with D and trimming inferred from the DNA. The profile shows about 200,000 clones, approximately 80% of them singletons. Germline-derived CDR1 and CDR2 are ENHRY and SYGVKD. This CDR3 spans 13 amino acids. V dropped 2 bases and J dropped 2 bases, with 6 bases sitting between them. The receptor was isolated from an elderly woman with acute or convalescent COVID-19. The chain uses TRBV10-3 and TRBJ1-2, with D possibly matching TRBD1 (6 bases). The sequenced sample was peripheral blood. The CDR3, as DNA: TGTGCCATCAGTGAGGGGGGCAACTATGGCTACACCTTC. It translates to CAISEGGNYGYTF.